This TCR beta chain was recovered during a study of preoperative IRX-2 immunotherapy in early breast cancer. Germline loops: CDR1 SGHNT, CDR2 YENEEA. CDR3 length: 14 residues. Trimming took 5 bases from V and 4 from J, leaving 14 bases between them. This clone was detected a few times. TCRdb's copy holds only in-frame clones and misses some; the assay was immunoSEQ multiplex PCR. The sample records around 2,700 clones, about three quarters being singletons. The treatment is: preoperative locoregional IRX-2 cytokine immunotherapy. Samples came from a phase Ib trial of preoperative locoregional IRX-2 cytokine immunotherapy.

The sample consisted of tumor tissue, taken before IRX-2 immunotherapy. The chain is built from TRBV11-3 and TRBJ1-2, with D uncertain. The receptor comes from a human donor with breast cancer. The CDR3 is CASSPSYDPYGYTF. In DNA, the CDR3 is TGTGCCAGCAGCCCCAGCTACGATCCCTATGGCTACACCTTC. The whole variable domain, remainder taken from reference TRBV11-3 and TRBJ1-2, is EAGVVQSPRYKIIEKKQPVAFWCNPISGHNTLYWYLQNLGQGPELLIRYENEEAVDDSQLPKDRFSAERLKGVDSTLKIQPAELGDSAVYLCASSPSYDPYGYTFGSGTRLTVV.